Listed below are T cell receptor beta chains from one sample, sequenced in a study of blood T cell repertoires in COVID-19. Profiled with immunoSEQ multiplex PCR; TCRdb holds only in-frame clones, not every one. The data hold 130,000 to 150,000 clones, with around 87% observed a single time. The sample comprised peripheral blood. These receptors were collected from a woman in her forties or fifties with active or convalescent COVID-19. CDR3s leave out the opening cysteine and the closing phenylalanine or tryptophan. Each record gives: V gene, D gene, J gene, CDR3 protein. D genes are given only for firm matches.

v_call: TRBV28; d_call: NA; j_call: TRBJ1-1; cdr3_aa: ASRVRGSLMNTEAF
v_call: TRBV28; d_call: NA; j_call: TRBJ2-7; cdr3_aa: ASSLFAGSARTYEQY
v_call: TRBV4-3; d_call: NA; j_call: TRBJ2-1; cdr3_aa: ASSQGQKSNEQF
v_call: TRBV6-5; d_call: TRBD2; j_call: TRBJ2-1; cdr3_aa: ASSKREGYNEQF
v_call: TRBV7-6; d_call: NA; j_call: TRBJ1-1; cdr3_aa: ASSSSGGEGTEAF
v_call: TRBV7-2; d_call: TRBD1; j_call: TRBJ1-2; cdr3_aa: ASSFTGDGYT
v_call: TRBV9; d_call: NA; j_call: TRBJ1-5; cdr3_aa: ASSVGGVIDQPQH
v_call: TRBV5-1; d_call: NA; j_call: TRBJ1-2; cdr3_aa: ASSLGANYGYT
v_call: TRBV5-5; d_call: NA; j_call: TRBJ1-2; cdr3_aa: ASSLVGQGTNYGYT
v_call: TRBV30; d_call: TRBD2; j_call: TRBJ2-2; cdr3_aa: AWDVSGSFTGELF
v_call: TRBV30; d_call: NA; j_call: TRBJ2-5; cdr3_aa: AWSVLGRQETQY
v_call: TRBV28; d_call: TRBD2; j_call: TRBJ2-7; cdr3_aa: ASSLAGGSSYEQY
v_call: TRBV3-1/TRBV3-2; d_call: TRBD2; j_call: TRBJ2-2; cdr3_aa: ASSQGIPLAGAGGELF
v_call: TRBV27; d_call: TRBD1; j_call: TRBJ2-1; cdr3_aa: ASRYGQGVGEQF
v_call: TRBV2; d_call: NA; j_call: TRBJ2-7; cdr3_aa: ASSFTSSYEQY
v_call: TRBV4-1; d_call: NA; j_call: TRBJ2-1; cdr3_aa: ASSQSLDSYNEQF
v_call: TRBV7-3; d_call: NA; j_call: TRBJ1-2; cdr3_aa: ASSSNGEGGYT
v_call: TRBV12-3/TRBV12-4; d_call: NA; j_call: TRBJ1-3; cdr3_aa: ASRPGAGNTIY
v_call: TRBV16; d_call: NA; j_call: TRBJ1-2; cdr3_aa: ASSQSLSGAFYGYT
v_call: TRBV10-3; d_call: NA; j_call: TRBJ2-7; cdr3_aa: AISERGGGSYEQY
v_call: TRBV10-3; d_call: TRBD1; j_call: TRBJ1-1; cdr3_aa: AISGNRGPNTEAF
v_call: TRBV5-1; d_call: NA; j_call: TRBJ1-2; cdr3_aa: ASSLESGPYT
v_call: TRBV5-4; d_call: NA; j_call: TRBJ1-3; cdr3_aa: ASSLDKSSGNTIY
v_call: TRBV7-2; d_call: TRBD1; j_call: TRBJ2-7; cdr3_aa: ASSLGQGAYEQY
v_call: TRBV5-1; d_call: TRBD1; j_call: TRBJ1-2; cdr3_aa: ASSLEGQGSREYGYT
v_call: TRBV4-2; d_call: NA; j_call: TRBJ1-1; cdr3_aa: ASTPGTSGTEAF
v_call: TRBV7-9; d_call: NA; j_call: TRBJ2-1; cdr3_aa: ASSSGLGQNNEQF
v_call: TRBV9; d_call: NA; j_call: TRBJ2-2; cdr3_aa: ASSPRRAASNTGELF
v_call: TRBV7-2; d_call: TRBD1; j_call: TRBJ1-2; cdr3_aa: ASNRQGGGYGYT
v_call: TRBV6-2/TRBV6-3; d_call: NA; j_call: TRBJ2-7; cdr3_aa: ASSSVSYEQY
v_call: TRBV30; d_call: NA; j_call: TRBJ1-1; cdr3_aa: AWSVLGGPTEAF
v_call: TRBV18; d_call: NA; j_call: TRBJ1-1; cdr3_aa: ASSLRQLNTEAF
v_call: TRBV5-6; d_call: NA; j_call: TRBJ1-6; cdr3_aa: ASSLFRNSPLH
v_call: TRBV19; d_call: TRBD2; j_call: TRBJ2-1; cdr3_aa: ASRLAGYNEQF
v_call: TRBV7-2; d_call: NA; j_call: TRBJ1-1; cdr3_aa: ASSSFDRKAF